This passage covers 14 T cell receptor beta chains from one sample sequenced in a study of Ad26.COV2.S vaccination and SARS-CoV-2 variants. Treatment specified: roughly 18 received Ad26.COV2.S at low or high dose, single or two shots; about 5 received placebo; per-sample allocation not given. Sampling took place 63 days after the first vaccine or placebo injection. Assay used: immunoSEQ multiplex PCR; TCRdb lists only in-frame clones, some missing. The sample lists some 340,000 clones, about 86% occurring once. The material sequenced was peripheral blood, taken in a trial of Ad26.COV2.S vaccine versus placebo. The receptors originated from a person aged 18-60 years who received the Ad26.COV2.S COVID-19 vaccine or a placebo.

This rearrangement joins TRBV5-8 to TRBJ1-1; tentatively, D is TRBD1 (6 bases). The CDR3 has 15 residues. Germline V CDR1 and CDR2: SGHTS, YDEGEE. V dropped 0 bases and J dropped 1 base, with 10 bases sitting between them. The CDR3: CASSLDRVWNTEAFF. For the CDR3, the DNA is TGTGCCAGCAGCTTGGACAGGGTATGGAACACTGAAGCTTTCTTT.

This chain uses TRBV2 with TRBJ1-4; weak D call: TRBD1 (6 bases). The ends were cut back, 8 bases at V and 7 bases at J, with 14 bases in the middle. Germline V gene sequence: CDR1 SNHLY, CDR2 FYNNEI. CDR3 length: 13 amino acids. CDR3 amino acids: CASHRGAGEKLFF. CDR3 nucleotide sequence: TGTGCCAGCCACCGGGGGGCAGGTGAAAAACTGTTTTTT.

The rearrangement links TRBV6-1 to TRBJ1-2; D gene unclear. The CDR3 covers 13 residues. V was clipped by 0 bases and J by 8 bases, with 10 bases between them. CDR1 MNHNS and CDR2 SASEGT come from the germline V gene. CDR3 sequence (DNA): TGTGCCAGCAGTGAAGCCCCAAGCCGGGGCTACACCTTC. Its protein is CASSEAPSRGYTF.

The chain combines TRBV11-2 with TRBJ2-3, with D unclear. The ends were cut back, 2 bases at V and 6 bases at J, with 3 bases in the middle. The CDR3 runs 11 residues. CDR1 is SGHAT, CDR2 FQNNGV, per germline. In DNA form, the CDR3 reads TGTGCCAGCAGCTTAATGGATACGCAGTATTTT. Translated: CASSLMDTQYF.

The V call is TRBV9, the J call TRBJ2-2; no clear D. The V gene lost 3 bases and the J gene lost 5 bases, with 8 bases spanning the gap. The CDR3 length is 13 residues. Germline V gives CDR1 SGDLS, CDR2 YYNGEE. Written as DNA, the CDR3 is TGTGCCAGCAGCGAAGCGAGGACCGGGGAGCTGTTTTTT. It translates to CASSEARTGELFF.

V is TRBV6-2 or TRBV6-3 and J is TRBJ2-5, with D perhaps TRBD1 (6 bases). Per germline, CDR1 MNHEY and CDR2 SVGEGT. The V and J ends lost 2 bases and 2 bases respectively, with 15 bases between them. There are 16 residues in the CDR3. The CDR3 sequence: CASSYGGLANQETQYF. The CDR3, as DNA: TGTGCCAGCAGTTACGGGGGCCTAGCTAATCAAGAGACCCAGTACTTC.

This clone was detected once. The CDR3, as DNA: TGTGCCAGCAGCCCTAGGGGGACGCAAAATGAAAAACTGTTTTTT. Translated, it gives CASSPRGTQNEKLFF. The V gene is TRBV9, the J gene TRBJ1-4; the D gene is possibly TRBD1 (6 bases). This CDR3 is 15 amino acids long. Germline-derived CDR1 and CDR2 are SGDLS and YYNGEE. Deletions cut 4 bases from V and 5 bases from J, with 15 bases between.

The gene calls are TRBV9 and TRBJ1-4; the match to TRBD1 covers 10 bases. V was clipped by 4 bases and J by 8 bases; unmatched bases: 8. Germline CDR1 reads SGDLS; CDR2 reads YYNGEE. The CDR3 runs to 15 residues. CDR3 sequence: CASSPRDRGWEKLFF. The CDR3 nucleotides are TGTGCCAGCAGCCCCCGGGACAGGGGATGGGAAAAACTGTTTTTT.

This chain joins TRBV11-2 and TRBJ2-1; 7 bases map to TRBD1. CDR3 length: 15 amino acids. V gave up 0 bases and J gave up 7 bases; unmatched junction bases: 6. CDR1 is SGHAT, CDR2 FQNNGV, per germline. CDR3 residues: CASSLDGGRGNEQFF. In DNA form, the CDR3 reads TGTGCCAGCAGCTTAGATGGGGGCAGGGGGAATGAGCAGTTCTTC.

The rearrangement joins TRBV19 to TRBJ1-4, with a weak D call TRBD1 (5 bases). In germline, CDR1 is LNHDA, CDR2 SQIVND (reference sequence). Trimming stripped 5 bases from V and 0 bases from J, with 22 bases between. The CDR3 runs to 19 residues. The CDR3 spells CASSGLRDWSYATNEKLFF. In nucleotides, the CDR3 is TGTGCCAGTAGTGGCCTCAGGGACTGGAGCTATGCAACTAATGAAAAACTGTTTTTT.

The V call is TRBV15, the J call TRBJ2-7, with TRBD2 as a possible D gene (7 bases). The germline V gene has CDR1 LNHNV and CDR2 YYDKDF (reference sequence). Trimming stripped 4 bases from V and 3 bases from J, with 13 bases between. The CDR3 consists of 14 residues. CDR3 coding DNA: TGTGCCACCAGCATTTCGGGGGGCAACTACGAGCAGTACTTC. Amino acid sequence: CATSISGGNYEQYF. The whole variable domain, filled in from reference TRBV15 and TRBJ2-7, reads DAMVIQNPRYQVTQFGKPVTLSCSQTLNHNVMYWYQQKSSQAPKLLFHYYDKDFNNEADTPDNFQSRRPNTSFCFLDIRSPGLGDTAMYLCATSISGGNYEQYFGPGTRLTVT.

Concerning this clone itself: Other DNA sequences of this sample code for an identical CDR3. The chain links TRBV14 to TRBJ1-2; no clear D. The V gene lost 3 bases and the J gene lost 5 bases, with 4 bases spanning the gap. Germline V CDR1 and CDR2: SGHDN, FVKESK. This CDR3 has 11 amino acids. The CDR3 region has the DNA TGTGCCAGCAGCCAGGGATATGGCTACACCTTC. Amino acid sequence: CASSQGYGYTF.

V is TRBV24-1 and J is TRBJ1-4; D possibly corresponds to TRBD1 (5 bases). Germline CDR1 KGHDR, CDR2 SFDVKD. Trimming took off 0 bases at V and 8 bases at J, with 15 bases between the two ends. This CDR3 is 16 amino acids long. CDR3 loop: CATSDLGGMSWEKLFF. As DNA, the CDR3 is TGTGCCACCAGTGATTTGGGGGGGATGTCATGGGAAAAACTGTTTTTT.

The chain is built from TRBV2 and TRBJ2-1; D possibly matches TRBD1 or TRBD2 (6 bases each). The CDR3 length is 15 residues. V gave up 2 bases and J gave up 2 bases, with 10 bases separating them. The germline gives CDR1 SNHLY, CDR2 FYNNEI. CDR3 sequence: CASSELEGAYNEQFF. CDR3 coding DNA: TGTGCCAGCAGTGAATTGGAGGGGGCCTACAATGAGCAGTTCTTC.